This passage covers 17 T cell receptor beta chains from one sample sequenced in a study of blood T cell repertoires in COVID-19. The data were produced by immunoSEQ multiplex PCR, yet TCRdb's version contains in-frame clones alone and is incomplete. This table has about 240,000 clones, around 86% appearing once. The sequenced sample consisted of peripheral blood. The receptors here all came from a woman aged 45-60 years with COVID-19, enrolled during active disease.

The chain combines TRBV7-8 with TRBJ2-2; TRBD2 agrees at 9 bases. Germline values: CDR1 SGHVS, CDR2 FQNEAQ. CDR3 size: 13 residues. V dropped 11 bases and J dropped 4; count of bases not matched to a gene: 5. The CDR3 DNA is TGTGCCGGGCGGGGGGGCGGCACCGGGGAGCTGTTTTTT. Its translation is CAGRGGGTGELFF.

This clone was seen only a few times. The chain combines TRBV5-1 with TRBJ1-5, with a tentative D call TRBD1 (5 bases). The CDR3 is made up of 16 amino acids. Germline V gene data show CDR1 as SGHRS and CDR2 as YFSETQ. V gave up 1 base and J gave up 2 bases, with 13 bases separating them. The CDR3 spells CASSLSPTGGNQPQHF. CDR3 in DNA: TGCGCCAGCAGCTTGTCTCCGACGGGGGGCAATCAGCCCCAGCATTTT. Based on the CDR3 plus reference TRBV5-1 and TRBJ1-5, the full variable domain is KAGVTQTPRYLIKTRGQQVTLSCSPISGHRSVSWYQQTPGQGLQFLFEYFSETQRNKGNFPGRFSGRQFSNSRSEMNVSTLELGDSALYLCASSLSPTGGNQPQHFGDGTRLSIL.

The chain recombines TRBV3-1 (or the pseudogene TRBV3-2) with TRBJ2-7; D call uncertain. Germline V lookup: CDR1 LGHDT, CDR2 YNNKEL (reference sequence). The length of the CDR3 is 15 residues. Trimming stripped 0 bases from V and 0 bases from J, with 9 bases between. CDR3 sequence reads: CASSQERFSSYEQYF. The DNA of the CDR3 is TGTGCCAGCAGCCAAGAGCGGTTTAGCTCCTACGAGCAGTACTTC.

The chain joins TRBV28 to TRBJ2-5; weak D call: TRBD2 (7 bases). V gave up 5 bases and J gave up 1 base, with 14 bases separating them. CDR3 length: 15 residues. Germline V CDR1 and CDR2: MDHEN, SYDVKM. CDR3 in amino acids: CASSLRGLTQETQYF. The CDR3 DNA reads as TGTGCCAGCAGTCTCAGGGGACTAACCCAAGAGACCCAGTACTTC.

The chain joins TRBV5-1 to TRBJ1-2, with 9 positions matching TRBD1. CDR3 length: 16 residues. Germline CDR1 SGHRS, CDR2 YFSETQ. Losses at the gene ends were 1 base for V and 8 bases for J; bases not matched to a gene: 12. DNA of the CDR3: TGCGCCAGCAGCTTGCAACCGGGACAGGGATCTGGGGGCTACACCTTC. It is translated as CASSLQPGQGSGGYTF. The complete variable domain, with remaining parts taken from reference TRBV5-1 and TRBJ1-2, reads KAGVTQTPRYLIKTRGQQVTLSCSPISGHRSVSWYQQTPGQGLQFLFEYFSETQRNKGNFPGRFSGRQFSNSRSEMNVSTLELGDSALYLCASSLQPGQGSGGYTFGSGTRLTVV.

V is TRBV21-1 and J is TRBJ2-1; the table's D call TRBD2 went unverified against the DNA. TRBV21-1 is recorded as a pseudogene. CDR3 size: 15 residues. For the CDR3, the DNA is TGTGCCAGCAGCCCGCGTCGGGACTCCTACAATGAGCAGTTCTTC. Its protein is CASSPRRDSYNEQFF.

CDR3 bases: TGCGCCAGCAGCGCCCGGGACAGAAGAGTTAATGAGCAGTTCTTC. This encodes CASSARDRRVNEQFF. This chain connects TRBV5-1 to TRBJ2-1; 7 bases line up with TRBD1. Germline V gene data show CDR1 as SGHRS and CDR2 as YFSETQ. Trimming removed 4 bases from V and 7 bases from J; junction bases left unmatched: 11. The CDR3 has 15 residues. Variable domain in full (rest from reference TRBV5-1 and TRBJ2-1): KAGVTQTPRYLIKTRGQQVTLSCSPISGHRSVSWYQQTPGQGLQFLFEYFSETQRNKGNFPGRFSGRQFSNSRSEMNVSTLELGDSALYLCASSARDRRVNEQFFGPGTRLTVL.

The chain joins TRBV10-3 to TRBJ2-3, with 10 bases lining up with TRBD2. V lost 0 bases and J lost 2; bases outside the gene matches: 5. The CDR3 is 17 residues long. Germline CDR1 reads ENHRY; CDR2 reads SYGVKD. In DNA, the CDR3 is TGTGCCATCAGTGAGTCGATAGCGGGGGGCCTCACAGATACGCAGTATTTT. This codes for CAISESIAGGLTDTQYF.

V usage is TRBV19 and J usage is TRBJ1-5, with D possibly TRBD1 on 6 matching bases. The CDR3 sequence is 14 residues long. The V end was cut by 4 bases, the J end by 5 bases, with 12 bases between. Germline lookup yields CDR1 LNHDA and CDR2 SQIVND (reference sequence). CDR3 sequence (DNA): TGTGCCAGTAGTACTTTGGACAGAGATCAGCCCCAGCATTTT. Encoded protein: CASSTLDRDQPQHF. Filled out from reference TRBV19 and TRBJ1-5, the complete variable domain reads DGGITQSPKYLFRKEGQNVTLSCEQNLNHDAMYWYRQDPGQGLRLIYYSQIVNDFQKGDIAEGYSVSREKKESFPLTVTSAQKNPTAFYLCASSTLDRDQPQHFGDGTRLSIL.

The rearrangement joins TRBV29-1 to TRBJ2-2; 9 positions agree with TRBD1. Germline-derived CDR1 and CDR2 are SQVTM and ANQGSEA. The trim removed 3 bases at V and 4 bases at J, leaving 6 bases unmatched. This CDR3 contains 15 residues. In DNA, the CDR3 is TGCAGCGTTGATGTACAGGGGGCCGCCACCGGGGAGCTGTTTTTT. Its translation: CSVDVQGAATGELFF.

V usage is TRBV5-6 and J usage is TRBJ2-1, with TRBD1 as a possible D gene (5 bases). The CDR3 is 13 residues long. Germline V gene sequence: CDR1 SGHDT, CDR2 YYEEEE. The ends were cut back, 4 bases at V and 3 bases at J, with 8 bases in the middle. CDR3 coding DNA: TGTGCCAGCAGCCCGACAGACTACAATGAGCAGTTCTTC. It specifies CASSPTDYNEQFF.

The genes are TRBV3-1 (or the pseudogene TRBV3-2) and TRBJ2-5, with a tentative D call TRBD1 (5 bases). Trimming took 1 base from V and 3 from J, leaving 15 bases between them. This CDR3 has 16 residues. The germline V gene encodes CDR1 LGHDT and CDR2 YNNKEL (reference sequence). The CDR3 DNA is TGTGCCAGCAGCCAAGGAGCCGGGTTCAGGGAAGAGACCCAGTACTTC. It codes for CASSQGAGFREETQYF.

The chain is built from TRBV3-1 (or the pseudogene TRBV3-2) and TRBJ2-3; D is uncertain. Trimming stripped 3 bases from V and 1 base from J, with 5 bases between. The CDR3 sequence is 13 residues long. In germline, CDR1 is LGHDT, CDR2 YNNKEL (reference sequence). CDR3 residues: CASSHLGTDTQYF. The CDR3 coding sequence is TGTGCCAGCAGCCACCTCGGCACAGATACGCAGTATTTT.

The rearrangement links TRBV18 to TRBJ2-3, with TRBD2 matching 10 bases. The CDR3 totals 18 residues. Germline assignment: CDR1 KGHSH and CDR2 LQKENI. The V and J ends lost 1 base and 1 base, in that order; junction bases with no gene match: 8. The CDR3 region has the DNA TGTGCCAGCTCACCACTACTCTTCAGCGGGGGGGGCACAGATACGCAGTATTTT. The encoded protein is CASSPLLFSGGGTDTQYF.

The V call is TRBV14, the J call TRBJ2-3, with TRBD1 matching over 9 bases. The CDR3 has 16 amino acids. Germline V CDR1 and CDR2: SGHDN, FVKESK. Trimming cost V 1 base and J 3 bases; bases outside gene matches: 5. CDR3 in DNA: TGTGCCAGCAGCCAAGCGGGGACAGGGAGGACAGATACGCAGTATTTT. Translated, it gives CASSQAGTGRTDTQYF.

DNA for the CDR3: TGTGCCAGCAGCTTACGTTGGACAGGGATAAATAACTATGGCTACACCTTC. This translates into CASSLRWTGINNYGYTF. The genes are TRBV7-2 and TRBJ1-2, with 8 bases that match TRBD1. After removal of 2 bases from V and 1 base from J, the junction contained 9 bases not matched to a gene. In germline, CDR1 is SGHTA, CDR2 FQGNSA. CDR3 length: 17 amino acids.

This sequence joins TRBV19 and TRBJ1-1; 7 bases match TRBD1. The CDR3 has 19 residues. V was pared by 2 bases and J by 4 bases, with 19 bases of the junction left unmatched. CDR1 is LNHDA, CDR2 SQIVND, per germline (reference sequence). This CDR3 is CASSIFLGRGNSGSTEAFF. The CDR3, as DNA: TGTGCCAGTAGTATATTCCTCGGCAGGGGGAATTCTGGAAGCACTGAAGCTTTCTTT.